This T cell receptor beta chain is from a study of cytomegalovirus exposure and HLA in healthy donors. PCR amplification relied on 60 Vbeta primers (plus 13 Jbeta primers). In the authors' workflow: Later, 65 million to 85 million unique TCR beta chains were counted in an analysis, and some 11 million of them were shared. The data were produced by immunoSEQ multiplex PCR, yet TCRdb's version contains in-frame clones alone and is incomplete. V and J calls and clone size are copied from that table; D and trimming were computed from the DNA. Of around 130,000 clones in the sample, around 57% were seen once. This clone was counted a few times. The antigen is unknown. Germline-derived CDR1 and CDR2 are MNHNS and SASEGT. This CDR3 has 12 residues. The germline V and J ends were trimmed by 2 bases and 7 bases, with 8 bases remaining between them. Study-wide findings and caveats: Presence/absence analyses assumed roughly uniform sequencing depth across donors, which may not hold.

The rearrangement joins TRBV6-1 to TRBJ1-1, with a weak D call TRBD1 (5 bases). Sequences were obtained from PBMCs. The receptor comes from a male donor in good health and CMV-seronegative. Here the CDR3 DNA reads TGTGCCAGCAGTGAATACAGGTGTGAAGCTTTCTTT. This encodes CASSEYRCEAFF.